A single TCR beta chain is shown here with its context. The sample belongs to a study of OX40 agonist ivuxolimab in advanced cancers. Study background: Partial responses were observed in three patients, of whom one had hepatocellular carcinoma and two had cutaneous melanoma.

V lost 3 bases and J lost 4, with 9 bases in between. This CDR3 contains 14 residues. Germline V CDR1 and CDR2: MRHNA, SNTAGT. Clones were sequenced by immunoSEQ multiplex PCR, and TCRdb holds only the in-frame ones, with some missing. The repertoire holds tens of thousands of clones, with approximately 88% as singletons. Sequencing used CD4+ or CD8+ T cells sorted from blood, obtained in a trial of the OX40 agonist ivuxolimab. This receptor was identified in an adult with an advanced solid tumor such as melanoma, head and neck, liver or kidney cancer. This sequence joins TRBV6-4 and TRBJ2-2; D is undetermined. The CDR3 reads CASSETPSTGELFF. The CDR3 nucleotides are TGTGCCAGCAGTGAGACCCCGAGCACCGGGGAGCTGTTTTTT.